This T cell receptor (beta chain) appears in the sequencing data of a study of cytomegalovirus exposure and HLA in healthy donors. Whole-study findings and limits: Reportedly, fewer N-insertions than the approximately 690-donor mean appeared in an Asian-associated ancestry cluster in a later analysis. A few chains tied to CMV proved CMV antigen-specific in vitro. Being productive about 90% or about 30% of the time was typical of most TCR beta V segments in an earlier analysis.

Vbeta (60) and Jbeta (13) primers were used in the PCR. Generated by immunoSEQ multiplex PCR, the TCRdb table keeps only in-frame clones and is missing some. Among over 130,000 clones listed, 80% were seen once. CDR3 size: 15 residues. Trimming removed 2 bases from V and 1 base from J, with 11 bases in between. Looked up from germline, CDR1 is SGHTA and CDR2 is FQGNSA. As to this clone: Its antigen is still unknown.

The sequence was obtained from a female donor in good health and CMV-seronegative. The V and J genes are TRBV7-2 and TRBJ1-1; D perhaps matches TRBD1 (5 bases). The source material was PBMCs. The CDR3 protein is CASSLLSGQNTEAFF. In DNA form, the CDR3 reads TGTGCCAGCAGCTTATTGTCAGGGCAGAACACTGAAGCTTTCTTT.